Reported below is one T cell receptor beta chain. Its antigen is not identified. The sample comes from a study of Graves' ophthalmopathy and Graves' hyperthyroidism. Overall study context: The blood sample was drawn at first diagnosis and before any treatment. Study findings and constraints: From stable hyperthyroidism, ophthalmopathy was separated by a 13-signature model with around 90% sensitivity and approximately 81% specificity.

Transcripts of RNA were the source for amplifying TCR beta CDR3 regions. An initial RT-PCR round employing HTBI primers preceded a second-round multiplex PCR. MiXCR, applied by TCRdb to the multiplex PCR reads, yields one record per CDR3 protein. The repertoire consists of approximately 160,000 distinct CDR3 sequences, with roughly two fifths occurring once and the leading ten covering nearly 9%. The germline V and J ends were trimmed by 7 bases and 6 bases, with 21 bases remaining between them. The CDR3 loop spans 16 amino acids. Germline V CDR1 and CDR2: MDHEN, SYDVKM. In donors with ophthalmopathy, activity was moderate-to-severe, with CAS ≥3, NOSPECS ≥4 and duration under 3 months. Pregnancy or lactation, uncontrolled infections and other autoimmune diseases were grounds for excluding patients.

Material: peripheral blood. The clonotype originates from a man aged 25-45 years with Graves' ophthalmopathy. The rearrangement uses TRBV28 and TRBJ2-2; D may be TRBD1 or TRBD2 (6 bases each). The CDR3 nucleotides read TGTGCCAGCATCCGGGGGCCGGGGGTGGTCGCCGGGGAGCTGTTTTTT. It encodes CASIRGPGVVAGELFF. Full variable domain (rest looked up from reference TRBV28 and TRBJ2-2): DVKVTQSSRYLVKRTGEKVFLECVQDMDHENMFWYRQDPGLGLRLIYFSYDVKMKEKGDIPEGYSVSREKKERFSLILESASTNQTSMYLCASIRGPGVVAGELFFGEGSRLTVL.